These 30 T cell receptor beta chains share one sample of origin, sequenced in a study of T-cell reconstitution after alpha-beta-depleted transplantation in children. Preparation of the TCRbeta library involved a method that used unique molecular identifiers. TCRdb reprocessed the PCR reads with MiXCR, giving one entry per CDR3 protein. There are roughly 350,000 distinct CDR3 sequences in the sample; about a sixth occur only once, and roughly 41% lies in the top ten. The source material was PBMCs, mostly from graft donor cells, sampled 360 days after TCRalphabeta/CD19-depleted stem cell transplant. These receptors came from a male patient aged 2-15 years who had a stem cell transplant for acute lymphoblastic leukemia, so the T cells may come from the graft donor.

V is TRBV28 and J is TRBJ2-7; the D gene could be TRBD1 or TRBD2 (5 bases each). The V gene's germline CDR1 is MDHEN and CDR2 SYDVKM. Trimming pared 5 bases from V and 4 bases from J, leaving 21 bases between. This CDR3 has 16 amino acids. CDR3 DNA: TGTGCCAGCAGTGACGCCGCCGGGGCGCTTGTATACGAGCAGTACTTC. Its translation: CASSDAAGALVYEQYF.

The chain carries TRBV10-3 and TRBJ2-1; a possible D gene is TRBD2 (6 bases). The CDR3 spans 16 residues. Germline V CDR1 and CDR2: ENHRY, SYGVKD. Deletions cut 3 bases from V and 6 bases from J, with 18 bases between. This CDR3 reads CAISDIPEGRGNEQFF. CDR3 nucleotide sequence: TGTGCCATCAGTGATATCCCGGAGGGCCGGGGCAATGAGCAGTTCTTC.

This clonotype was counted only a few times. The V and J genes are TRBV20-1 and TRBJ2-3; TRBD1 matches 7 bases. CDR3 length: 14 amino acids. V shed 0 bases, J shed 5 bases, and the junction held 5 bases outside the gene matches. Germline CDR1 and CDR2: DFQATT and SNEGSKA (reference sequence). In nucleotides, the CDR3 is TGCAGTGCTAGAGAGGACAGGAGTGGAGATACGCAGTATTTT. Protein product: CSAREDRSGDTQYF.

This clonotype was observed a handful of times. The chain employs TRBV6-1 and TRBJ2-1, with 9 bases matching TRBD2. The V gene's germline CDR1 is MNHNS and CDR2 SASEGT. The trim removed 10 bases at V and 7 bases at J, leaving 8 bases unmatched. The CDR3 contains 13 residues. The CDR3 nucleotides are TGTGCCATTGGACTAGCGCCGGGGAATGAGCAGTTCTTC. It specifies CAIGLAPGNEQFF.

This rearrangement joins TRBV28 to TRBJ2-7; TRBD1 aligns across 9 bases. The V segment lost 6 bases and the J segment 3 bases; nucleotides outside the gene matches: 9. This CDR3 region has 15 residues. In germline, CDR1 is MDHEN, CDR2 SYDVKM. This CDR3 is CASSSPGTGLYEQYF. Here the CDR3 DNA reads TGTGCCAGCAGCTCGCCCGGGACAGGGCTCTACGAGCAGTACTTC.

A few counts support this clonotype. This rearrangement joins TRBV28 to TRBJ2-1; 12 bases line up with TRBD2. The CDR3 is 17 amino acids. The trim removed 3 bases at V and 7 bases at J, leaving 10 bases unmatched. Germline V gene sequence: CDR1 MDHEN, CDR2 SYDVKM. CDR3: CASSFVLAGGPGNEQFF. For the CDR3, the DNA is TGTGCCAGCAGTTTTGTTCTAGCGGGAGGGCCAGGAAATGAGCAGTTCTTC.

V and J are TRBV12-3 or TRBV12-4 and TRBJ2-7, with a tentative D call TRBD2 (5 bases). This CDR3 contains 14 residues. Trimming pared 6 bases from V and 5 bases from J, leaving 17 bases between. The CDR3 loop is CASSRIRGRHEQYF. DNA for the CDR3: TGTGCCAGCAGCCGTATAAGAGGGAGACACGAGCAGTACTTC.

The gene calls are TRBV6-7 and TRBJ2-3, with D possibly TRBD2 on 6 matching bases. TRBV6-7 is placed among ORFs of uncertain function. This CDR3 has 16 residues. Trimming stripped 7 bases from V and 2 bases from J, with 19 bases between. The CDR3 is CASIYVSRDSTDTQYF. The DNA for the CDR3 is TGTGCCAGCATCTATGTTTCTCGGGACTCCACAGATACGCAGTATTTT.

The V call is TRBV20-1, the J call TRBJ1-1; 7 bases are shared with TRBD1. CDR1 is DFQATT and CDR2 is SNEGSKA in the germline V gene (reference sequence). The CDR3 totals 13 residues. Trimming took 6 bases from V and 4 from J; bases not matched to a gene: 8. The CDR3 here is CSAETGRITEAFF. The CDR3, as DNA: TGCAGTGCGGAGACAGGGAGAATCACTGAAGCTTTCTTT.

This chain connects TRBV28 to TRBJ2-5, with D possibly TRBD1 on 6 matching bases. Trimming stripped 7 bases from V and 0 bases from J, with 18 bases between. Looked up from germline, CDR1 is MDHEN and CDR2 is SYDVKM. The CDR3 runs 16 residues. CDR3 protein: CASTLGWQGYQETQYF. As DNA, the CDR3 is TGTGCCAGCACCCTTGGATGGCAGGGGTACCAAGAGACCCAGTACTTC. Together with reference TRBV28 and TRBJ2-5, the CDR3 gives the full variable domain: DVKVTQSSRYLVKRTGEKVFLECVQDMDHENMFWYRQDPGLGLRLIYFSYDVKMKEKGDIPEGYSVSREKKERFSLILESASTNQTSMYLCASTLGWQGYQETQYFGPGTRLLVL.

In this sample, this clonotype turned up a few times. The chain links TRBV4-3 to TRBJ2-3; 10 positions match TRBD1. The V gene's germline CDR1 is LGHNA and CDR2 YSLEER. V dropped 2 bases and J dropped 7; count of bases not matched to a gene: 6. CDR3 size: 15 residues. CDR3 bases: TGCGCCAGCAGCCAACGGGGACAGGGGAAAAATACGCAGTATTTT. As protein: CASSQRGQGKNTQYF.

V is TRBV28 and J is TRBJ1-5, with 7 nucleotides matching TRBD1. The J segment lost 4 bases and the V segment lost 7 bases, leaving 13 bases of the junction unmatched. This CDR3 is 16 amino acids long. Per the germline V gene, CDR1 is MDHEN and CDR2 is SYDVKM. The CDR3 spells CASTQDRVKINQPQHF. In DNA, the CDR3 is TGTGCCAGCACTCAAGACAGGGTCAAAATAAATCAGCCCCAGCATTTT.

CDR3 amino acids: CSATGTSGIGEQFF. The CDR3 DNA is TGCAGTGCTACCGGGACTAGCGGGATAGGTGAGCAGTTCTTC. V and J are TRBV20-1 and TRBJ2-1; 13 bases are a match to TRBD2. V lost 4 bases, J lost 9 bases, and 6 bases stayed unmatched. Germline V gene lookup returns CDR1 DFQATT and CDR2 SNEGSKA (reference sequence). CDR3 length equals 14 residues.

This clonotype was counted at least ten times. The chain's CDR3 is CASSLRTSGTADTQYF. CDR3 coding DNA: TGTGCCAGCAGCCTTCGGACTAGCGGGACGGCAGATACGCAGTATTTT. The genes are TRBV3-1 and TRBJ2-3; TRBD2 aligns across 12 bases. Germline V gives CDR1 LGHDT, CDR2 YNNKEL (reference sequence). This CDR3 spans 16 amino acids. V shed 4 bases and J 4 bases; nucleotides not matched to a gene: 6.

This clonotype was observed a few times. V usage is TRBV4-3 and J usage is TRBJ1-6; TRBD1 matches 7 bases. The length of the CDR3 is 20 residues. Germline V gene sequence: CDR1 LGHNA, CDR2 YSLEER. V was clipped by 0 bases and J by 5 bases; unmatched bases: 16. The CDR3 DNA sequence: TGCGCCAGCAGCCAAGATTCTTACTCCGACAGGGCAGAAGATAATTCACCCCTCCACTTT. It specifies CASSQDSYSDRAEDNSPLHF.

The V call is TRBV19, the J call TRBJ2-5; 8 bases fit TRBD1. The CDR3 spans 15 residues. The germline V gene encodes CDR1 LNHDA and CDR2 SQIVND (reference sequence). Trimming removed 3 bases from V and 6 bases from J; junction bases left unmatched: 9. CDR3 sequence reads: CASSIRQGAGKTQYF. DNA for the CDR3: TGTGCCAGTAGTATCAGGCAGGGGGCCGGCAAGACCCAGTACTTC.

In its sample, this clonotype was seen a few times. The rearrangement joins TRBV27 to TRBJ2-1; D may correspond to TRBD1 or TRBD2 (5 bases each). Germline CDR1 reads MNHEY; CDR2 reads SMNVEV (reference sequence). The CDR3 consists of 13 residues. V was pared by 3 bases and J by 7 bases, with 10 bases between. The CDR3 DNA sequence: TGTGCCAGCAGTTTTTTCGAGGGGAATGAGCAGTTCTTC. This translates into CASSFFEGNEQFF.

This clonotype has more than one count but fewer than ten. This chain joins TRBV20-1 and TRBJ2-7; 12 bases agree with TRBD2. Trimming at V came to 0 bases and at J to 3 bases, leaving 9 bases not matched to a gene. The CDR3 sequence is 17 residues long. Germline assignment: CDR1 DFQATT and CDR2 SNEGSKA (reference sequence). In nucleotides, the CDR3 is TGCAGTGCTAGAGATCAGAGACTAGCGGGAGCTTACTACGAGCAGTACTTC. This gives the protein CSARDQRLAGAYYEQYF.

This clonotype was observed a few times. The V and J genes are TRBV28 and TRBJ2-2; 10 bases fit TRBD1. Trimming took 3 bases from V and 6 from J; bases not matched to a gene: 7. The V gene's germline CDR1 is MDHEN and CDR2 SYDVKM. This CDR3 is 16 amino acids long. The CDR3 protein is CASSLRDRGSAGELFF. Here the CDR3 DNA reads TGTGCCAGCAGTTTGAGGGACAGGGGAAGCGCCGGGGAGCTGTTTTTT.

The chain joins TRBV5-1 to TRBJ2-5; 7 bases are a match to TRBD2. Germline trimming cut 3 bases from V and 1 base from J; bases unmatched to any gene: 6. The CDR3 is 15 amino acids. Germline CDR1 and CDR2: SGHRS and YFSETQ. This CDR3 reads CASSSLASGQETQYF. The CDR3 region has the DNA TGCGCCAGCAGCTCCCTGGCTAGCGGCCAAGAGACCCAGTACTTC.

The rearrangement joins TRBV5-8 to TRBJ2-5; tentatively, D is TRBD2 (5 bases). From germline, CDR1 is SGHTS and CDR2 YDEGEE. This CDR3 is built from 15 residues. V was trimmed by 4 bases and J by 1 base, leaving 14 bases between them. In DNA, the CDR3 is TGTGCCAGCAGCCGCTCGACCGGGATCCAAGAGACCCAGTACTTC. Translating gives CASSRSTGIQETQYF.

The J gene is TRBJ2-2, the V gene TRBV11-3; D is ambiguous. V was shortened by 3 bases and J by 5 bases, with 7 bases between the two germline ends. This CDR3 spans 13 amino acids. The V gene's germline CDR1 is SGHNT and CDR2 YENEEA. The CDR3, as DNA: TGTGCCAGCAGCTTCCTTAAAACCGGGGAGCTGTTTTTT. Protein: CASSFLKTGELFF.

CDR3 sequence reads: CAWSTRGSYNEQFF. CDR3 DNA: TGTGCCTGGAGCACGAGGGGGTCCTACAATGAGCAGTTCTTC. The chain joins TRBV30 to TRBJ2-1; possible D gene TRBD1, 6 bases. The V and J ends lost 3 bases and 1 base respectively, with 10 bases between them. Germline CDR1 GTSNPN, CDR2 SVGIG (reference sequence). The CDR3 loop spans 14 amino acids. Supplemented by reference TRBV30 and TRBJ2-1, the full variable domain reads SQTIHQWPATLVQPVGSPLSLECTVEGTSNPNLYWYRQAAGRGLQLLFYSVGIGQISSEVPQNLSASRPQDRQFILSSKKLLLSDSGFYLCAWSTRGSYNEQFFGPGTRLTVL.

This clonotype showed up many times. V is TRBV11-3 and J is TRBJ1-1; D unclear. The V gene lost 2 bases and the J gene lost 2 bases, with 6 bases spanning the gap. There are 13 residues in the CDR3. In germline, CDR1 is SGHNT, CDR2 YENEEA. In nucleotides, the CDR3 is TGTGCCAGCAGCTTATCCATTAACACTGAAGCTTTCTTT. Amino acid sequence: CASSLSINTEAFF. The variable domain in full, with the rest retrieved from reference TRBV11-3 and TRBJ1-1, is EAGVVQSPRYKIIEKKQPVAFWCNPISGHNTLYWYLQNLGQGPELLIRYENEEAVDDSQLPKDRFSAERLKGVDSTLKIQPAELGDSAVYLCASSLSINTEAFFGQGTRLTVV.

This rearrangement joins TRBV5-1 to TRBJ2-4; a weak D match, TRBD1 (8 bases). Germline values: CDR1 SGHRS, CDR2 YFSETQ. The CDR3 runs 14 residues. V was cut by 3 bases and J by 6 bases, with 13 bases left in between. CDR3 nucleotides: TGCGCCAGCAGCTCGGACAGGGAGGGAAACATTCAGTACTTC. Translating it yields CASSSDREGNIQYF.

This clonotype was counted a few times. The chain employs TRBV14 and TRBJ2-7; D gene uncertain. This CDR3 has 16 residues. The germline V gene encodes CDR1 SGHDN and CDR2 FVKESK. V dropped 0 bases and J dropped 5 bases, with 17 bases sitting between them. CDR3 loop: CASSQDHRVFVNEQYF. For the CDR3, the DNA is TGTGCCAGCAGCCAAGATCATCGGGTGTTCGTTAACGAGCAGTACTTC. The variable domain in full, completed from reference TRBV14 and TRBJ2-7, reads EAGVTQFPSHSVIEKGQTVTLRCDPISGHDNLYWYRRVMGKEIKFLLHFVKESKQDESGMPNNRFLAERTGGTYSTLKVQPAELEDSGVYFCASSQDHRVFVNEQYFGPGTRLTVT.

This clonotype was found a few times. The chain is built from TRBV12-3 or TRBV12-4 and TRBJ2-5; D may be TRBD1 or TRBD2 (6 bases each). This CDR3 region has 13 residues. V lost 5 bases, J lost 5 bases, and 12 bases lay in between. The CDR3 region is CASSTSGAETQYF. Here the CDR3 DNA reads TGTGCCAGCAGTACCTCGGGGGCTGAGACCCAGTACTTC.

The CDR3: CASSLRALQPTDTQYF. The DNA for the CDR3 is TGTGCCAGCAGTTTGAGGGCACTACAACCCACAGATACGCAGTATTTT. This chain joins TRBV28 and TRBJ2-3; TRBD2 might be the D (5 bases). The CDR3 is 16 amino acids. V lost 3 bases and J 2 bases, leaving 15 bases between the germline ends. Germline assignment: CDR1 MDHEN and CDR2 SYDVKM.

This clonotype was found a few times. The rearrangement links TRBV7-6 to TRBJ2-7; possibly TRBD2 for D (5 bases). The CDR3 contains 13 residues. Germline assignment: CDR1 SGHVS and CDR2 FNYEAQ. The V gene lost 1 base and the J gene lost 6 bases, with 10 bases spanning the gap. The CDR3 here is CASSLGRGSEQYF. The CDR3 nucleotides read TGTGCCAGCAGCTTAGGTCGAGGGTCCGAGCAGTACTTC.

V is TRBV20-1 and J is TRBJ2-7; 7 nucleotides agree with TRBD1. The CDR3 is 15 amino acids. Per germline, CDR1 DFQATT and CDR2 SNEGSKA (reference sequence). V was pared by 3 bases and J by 3 bases, with 11 bases of the junction left unmatched. The DNA of the CDR3 is TGCAGTGCTAGGGCCTCGGGACAGCCACGCTACGAGCAGTACTTC. The encoded protein is CSARASGQPRYEQYF.